The TCR beta chain described here comes from a study of cytomegalovirus exposure and HLA in healthy donors. Whole-study findings and limits: When analyzed later, a missense DCLRE1C variant was found to be linked to TCR beta V- and J-gene trimming. Sequencing depth across donors, presence/absence analyses assumed, was roughly uniform.

Primers included in the PCR were 60 Vbeta and 13 Jbeta primers. TCRdb keeps only in-frame clones here, not all; method: immunoSEQ multiplex PCR. The table has 75,000 to 90,000 clones, about 85% seen once. Germline loops: CDR1 SGHDN, CDR2 FVKESK. CDR3 size: 15 residues. J lost 3 bases, V lost 1 base, and 2 bases had no gene match. Notes on this clone: What it binds is unknown.

Material: PBMCs. The chain couples TRBV14 to TRBJ1-2; 10 bases align to TRBD1. This TCR was sampled from a man aged 40-55 years in good health and CMV-seropositive. The CDR3 DNA follows: TGTGCCAGCAGCCAAGCCGGGACAGGGGACTATGGCTACACCTTC. Amino acids: CASSQAGTGDYGYTF.